These 25 T cell receptor beta chains originate from one sample sequenced in a study of T cells in Graves' hyperthyroidism and ophthalmopathy. The CDR3 regions of TCR beta were amplified from RNA transcripts. The primer set for the first-round RT-PCR of the TCR CDR3 was HTBI. TCRdb analysed the multiplex PCR reads with MiXCR anew, one entry per CDR3 protein. The sample includes around 240,000 distinct CDR3 sequences, roughly 15% of them seen just once. Source material: blood. The receptor source for this set is a woman between 35 and 50 years old with Graves' hyperthyroidism that later progressed to Graves' ophthalmopathy.

This clonotype appeared a few times. This sequence joins TRBV10-3 and TRBJ1-3; D perhaps matches TRBD1 (5 bases). The germline V gene has CDR1 ENHRY and CDR2 SYGVKD. Between the trimmed V and J ends, which lost 10 bases and 0 bases, there was a span of 13 bases. The CDR3 consists of 14 residues. The CDR3 reads CATRRDGSGNTIYF. CDR3 DNA sequence: TGTGCCACCCGGCGGGACGGCTCTGGAAACACCATATATTTT.

In its sample, this clonotype was seen a few times. The V and J genes are TRBV27 and TRBJ2-6; no firm D call. Germline V gene data show CDR1 as MNHEY and CDR2 as SMNVEV (reference sequence). Between the trimmed V and J ends, which lost 6 bases and 2 bases, there was a span of 8 bases. The CDR3 is 14 residues long. In DNA, the CDR3 is TGTGCCAGCAGATGGGGTACTGGGGCCAACGTCCTGACTTTC. It is translated as CASRWGTGANVLTF.

The rearrangement links TRBV11-2 to TRBJ1-1; D is uncertain. V lost 6 bases and J lost 4, with 9 bases in between. The CDR3 has 12 residues. In germline, CDR1 is SGHAT, CDR2 FQNNGV. CDR3 protein: CASRRLATEAFF. CDR3 in DNA: TGTGCCAGCAGACGCTTAGCCACTGAAGCTTTCTTT.

V and J are TRBV4-2 and TRBJ2-1; possibly TRBD1 or TRBD2 for D (6 bases each). Germline CDR1 and CDR2: LGHNA and YNFKEQ. The CDR3 consists of 13 residues. V was trimmed by 0 bases and J by 9 bases, leaving 9 bases between them. In DNA form, the CDR3 reads TGTGCCAGCAGCCAAGAACAGGGAGGTGAGCAGTTCTTC. Its translation is CASSQEQGGEQFF.

This clonotype was seen a handful of times. The J gene is TRBJ2-1, the V gene TRBV4-1; D gene unclear. The V and J ends lost 0 bases and 2 bases respectively, with 8 bases between them. Germline lookup yields CDR1 MGHRA and CDR2 YSYEKL. The CDR3 is 15 residues long. The chain's CDR3 is CASSQESVTYNEQFF. The CDR3 bases are TGCGCCAGCAGCCAAGAGAGCGTGACCTACAATGAGCAGTTCTTC.

This clonotype has ten or more counts. The V and J genes are TRBV28 and TRBJ1-1; D call uncertain. In germline, CDR1 is MDHEN, CDR2 SYDVKM. The CDR3 totals 15 residues. V shed 7 bases and J shed 6 bases, with 21 bases lying between them. In DNA, the CDR3 is TGTGCCAGCACCATTTCCCCGGCAAGGCCCTCTGAAGCTTTCTTT. Amino acid sequence: CASTISPARPSEAFF. Using reference TRBV28 and TRBJ1-1 for the parts outside the CDR3, the full variable domain is DVKVTQSSRYLVKRTGEKVFLECVQDMDHENMFWYRQDPGLGLRLIYFSYDVKMKEKGDIPEGYSVSREKKERFSLILESASTNQTSMYLCASTISPARPSEAFFGQGTRLTVV.

The CDR3 sequence: CASSWLDRRETQYF. In DNA form, the CDR3 reads TGTGCCAGCAGTTGGCTCGACAGACGAGAGACCCAGTACTTC. This chain joins TRBV28 and TRBJ2-5; tentatively, D is TRBD1 (5 bases). V lost 4 bases, J lost 4 bases, and 13 bases lay in between. The germline CDR1 and CDR2 sequences are MDHEN and SYDVKM. The CDR3 sequence is 14 residues long. The whole variable domain, remainder taken from reference TRBV28 and TRBJ2-5, is DVKVTQSSRYLVKRTGEKVFLECVQDMDHENMFWYRQDPGLGLRLIYFSYDVKMKEKGDIPEGYSVSREKKERFSLILESASTNQTSMYLCASSWLDRRETQYFGPGTRLLVL.

This clonotype has at least ten counts. V gene TRBV20-1 combines with J gene TRBJ1-1; a possible D gene is TRBD1 (5 bases). The CDR3 contains 14 residues. V shed 0 bases and J shed 1 base, with 9 bases lying between them. Germline CDR1 is DFQATT and CDR2 is SNEGSKA (reference sequence). Written as DNA, the CDR3 is TGCAGTGCTAGAGAAGGGACCAAGAACACTGAAGCTTTCTTT. This gives the protein CSAREGTKNTEAFF.

The table lists this clonotype with a few counts. V gene TRBV7-2 combines with J gene TRBJ2-1; D remains ambiguous. The V gene lost 1 base and the J gene lost 4 bases, with 17 bases spanning the gap. The germline gives CDR1 SGHTA, CDR2 FQGNSA. This CDR3 contains 17 residues. The CDR3 region has the DNA TGTGCCAGCAGCTTAGTAATAGTGCCCCAAGGTTACAATGAGCAGTTCTTC. It encodes CASSLVIVPQGYNEQFF.

The chain couples TRBV6-1 to TRBJ1-2, with D unresolved. Germline loops: CDR1 MNHNS, CDR2 SASEGT. The CDR3 sequence is 16 residues long. V was pared by 2 bases and J by 4 bases, with 17 bases between. In DNA, the CDR3 is TGTGCCAGCAGTGAATCTGTGGCAGCCGCTGCCTATGGCTACACCTTC. This sequence encodes CASSESVAAAAYGYTF.

In its sample, this clonotype was seen many times. J is TRBJ1-1 and V is TRBV10-2; no clear D. The CDR3 contains 13 residues. Germline V gives CDR1 WSHSY, CDR2 SAAADI. V was shortened by 7 bases and J by 0 bases, with 9 bases between the two germline ends. This chain's CDR3 is CASTELVNTEAFF. Here the CDR3 DNA reads TGCGCCAGCACCGAACTCGTGAACACTGAAGCTTTCTTT.

This clonotype was seen repeatedly, ten times or more. The rearrangement links TRBV2 to TRBJ1-6, with 8 bases identical to TRBD1. The CDR3 length is 16 residues. Trimming cost V 7 bases and J 8 bases; bases outside gene matches: 13. Germline loops: CDR1 SNHLY, CDR2 FYNNEI. The CDR3 is CASIEGFRGRDSPLHF. The CDR3 DNA is TGTGCCAGCATAGAGGGTTTCAGGGGGCGAGATTCACCCCTCCACTTT.

Ten or more counts support this clonotype. The genes are TRBV28 and TRBJ2-4; TRBD2 is a possible D gene (8 bases). The CDR3 is 15 amino acids. V gave up 5 bases and J gave up 6 bases, with 17 bases separating them. Per the germline V gene, CDR1 is MDHEN and CDR2 is SYDVKM. The CDR3 sequence: CASSPRGDSINIQYF. Written as DNA, the CDR3 is TGTGCCAGCAGTCCGCGGGGGGACAGTATAAACATTCAGTACTTC.

The chain recombines TRBV28 with TRBJ2-3; perhaps D is TRBD1 or TRBD2 (6 bases each). The V and J ends lost 6 bases and 2 bases respectively, with 9 bases between them. Looked up from germline, CDR1 is MDHEN and CDR2 is SYDVKM. The CDR3 sequence is 13 residues long. CDR3 loop: CASRGGPTDTQYF. The CDR3 nucleotides are TGTGCCAGCAGAGGGGGGCCCACAGATACGCAGTATTTT.

This clonotype was seen many times. The J gene is TRBJ2-1, the V gene TRBV7-9, with 7 bases matching TRBD2. Per germline, CDR1 SEHNR and CDR2 FQNEAQ (reference sequence). The V gene end was trimmed by 3 bases and the J gene end by 13 bases; junction bases not matched to a gene: 9. The CDR3 is 13 residues long. This chain's CDR3 is CASSLGTSEDQFF. In nucleotides, the CDR3 is TGTGCCAGCAGCTTGGGTACTAGCGAAGACCAGTTCTTC.

This clonotype was counted ten times or more. The junction and the germline gene differ at one end; a read error may be behind it. The chain employs TRBV2 and TRBJ2-2; D ambiguous. Germline CDR1 SNHLY, CDR2 FYNNEI. CDR3 length: 8 amino acids. CDR3 residues: CASRPLLF. Here the CDR3 DNA reads TGTGCCAGCAGACCACTTCTTTTT.

This clonotype showed up just once. This may arise from a read error, as a much more abundant clone is one base away. This chain links TRBV13 with TRBJ1-2, with D unclear. Germline V gene lookup returns CDR1 PRHDT and CDR2 FYEKMQ (reference sequence). The CDR3 runs 13 residues. Deletions cut 0 bases from V and 7 bases from J, with 9 bases between. In DNA, the CDR3 is TGTGCCAGCAGCTTAGGGCAGCTTTCTGGCTACACCTTC. It specifies CASSLGQLSGYTF.

The chain carries TRBV5-1 and TRBJ2-1; 7 positions agree with TRBD1. J was trimmed by 8 bases and V by 4 bases; bases with no gene match: 0. CDR1 is SGHRS, CDR2 YFSETQ, per germline. The CDR3 is made up of 11 amino acids. This CDR3 reads CASSGTDEQFF. The CDR3, as DNA: TGCGCCAGCAGCGGGACAGATGAGCAGTTCTTC.

Concerning this clonotype: The junction does not match germline at one end; this may be a read error. The chain uses TRBV6-2 or TRBV6-3 and TRBJ2-2; 9 bases line up with TRBD1. The CDR3 extends over 15 amino acids. Germline V gives CDR1 MNHEY, CDR2 SVGEGT. CDR3 DNA sequence: TGTGCCAGCAGTGAGGGGACAGGGTCACGCGGGGCGCTGTTTTTT. It encodes CASSEGTGSRGALFF.

The chain has TRBV13 and TRBJ2-1; 10 bases align to TRBD2. Germline V lookup: CDR1 PRHDT, CDR2 FYEKMQ (reference sequence). The V and J ends lost 5 bases and 3 bases, in that order; junction bases with no gene match: 4. CDR3 length: 15 residues. The chain's CDR3 is CASSTRTSGYNEQFF. The DNA of the CDR3 is TGTGCCAGCAGCACCCGGACTAGCGGCTACAATGAGCAGTTCTTC.

This clonotype appeared a few times. The rearrangement uses TRBV9 and TRBJ2-5; weak D call: TRBD2 (5 bases). The CDR3 has 21 amino acids. The V gene's germline CDR1 is SGDLS and CDR2 YYNGEE. V lost 1 base, J lost 0 bases, and 28 bases lay in between. CDR3 nucleotide sequence: TGTGCCAGCAGCGTATTGATGGGGAGAAGGGCGCCCTCAGAGAACCAAGAGACCCAGTACTTC. It specifies CASSVLMGRRAPSENQETQYF. Supplemented by reference TRBV9 and TRBJ2-5, the full variable domain reads DSGVTQTPKHLITATGQRVTLRCSPRSGDLSVYWYQQSLDQGLQFLIQYYNGEERAKGNILERFSAQQFPDLHSELNLSSLELGDSALYFCASSVLMGRRAPSENQETQYFGPGTRLLVL.

This clonotype was counted between two and nine times. J is TRBJ1-2 and V is TRBV6-5, with 8 bases identical to TRBD1. With 4 bases clipped from V and 4 bases from J, the junction kept 5 bases outside the gene matches. Per the germline V gene, CDR1 is MNHEY and CDR2 is SVGAGI. This CDR3 spans 14 amino acids. CDR3 in DNA: TGTGCCAGCAGTTGGGACAGGAATTCCTATGGCTACACCTTC. It specifies CASSWDRNSYGYTF.

This clonotype was counted at least ten times. The genes are TRBV12-3 or TRBV12-4 and TRBJ2-4, with D possibly TRBD2 on 6 matching bases. The CDR3 has 15 amino acids. V shed 0 bases and J shed 2 bases, with 8 bases lying between them. CDR3: CASSLATSTKNIQYF. As DNA, the CDR3 is TGTGCCAGCAGTTTAGCCACTAGCACCAAAAACATTCAGTACTTC.

This clonotype was recorded at least ten times. V and J are TRBV28 and TRBJ1-5, with 9 positions matching TRBD1. The germline gives CDR1 MDHEN, CDR2 SYDVKM. After removal of 2 bases from V and 3 bases from J, the junction contained 8 bases not matched to a gene. This CDR3 contains 17 residues. This CDR3 is CASSLGPGQGLNQPQHF. CDR3 DNA sequence: TGTGCCAGCAGTTTAGGGCCGGGACAGGGACTCAATCAGCCCCAGCATTTT.

The V and J genes are TRBV6-1 and TRBJ1-1; D unclear. The CDR3 consists of 15 residues. Germline V CDR1 and CDR2: MNHNS, SASEGT. Trimming shortened V by 6 bases and J by 3 bases, and 17 bases separated the two germline ends. The CDR3: CASSQKTGGDTEAFF. The CDR3 nucleotides read TGTGCCAGCAGCCAGAAAACCGGCGGAGACACTGAAGCTTTCTTT.